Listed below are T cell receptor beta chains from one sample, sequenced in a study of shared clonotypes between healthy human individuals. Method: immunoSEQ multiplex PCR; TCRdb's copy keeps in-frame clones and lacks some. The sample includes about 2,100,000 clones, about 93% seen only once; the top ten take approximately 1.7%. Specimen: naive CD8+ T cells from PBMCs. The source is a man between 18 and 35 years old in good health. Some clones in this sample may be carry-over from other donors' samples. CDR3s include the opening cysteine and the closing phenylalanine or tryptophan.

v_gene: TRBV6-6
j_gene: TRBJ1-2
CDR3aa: CASAEMRAGGYTF

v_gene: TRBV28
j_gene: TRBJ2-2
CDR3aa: CASSLSSEGGELFF

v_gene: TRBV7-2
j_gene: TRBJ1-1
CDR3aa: CASSPRRGGHTEAFF

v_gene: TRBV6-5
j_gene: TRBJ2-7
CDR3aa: CASSDSDRYYEQYF

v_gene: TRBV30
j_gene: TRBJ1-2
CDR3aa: CAWSGAETKDPEGYTF

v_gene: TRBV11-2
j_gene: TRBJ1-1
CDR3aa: CASSINRGQDTEAFF

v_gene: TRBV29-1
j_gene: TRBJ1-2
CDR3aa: CSVPRSVGFGYTF

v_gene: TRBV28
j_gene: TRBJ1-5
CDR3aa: CASTRSLQPQHF

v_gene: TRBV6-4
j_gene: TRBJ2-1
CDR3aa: CASSVSWGVSYNEQFF

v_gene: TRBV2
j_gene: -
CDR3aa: CASPRGPYEQYF

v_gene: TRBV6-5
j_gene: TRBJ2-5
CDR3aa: CASPAAGAETQYF

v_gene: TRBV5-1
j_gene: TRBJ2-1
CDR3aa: CASSLDGRRGLTHNEQFF

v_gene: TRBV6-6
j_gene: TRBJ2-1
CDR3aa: CASSSWAANNEQFF

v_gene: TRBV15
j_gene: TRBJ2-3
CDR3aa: CATSKGGRETDTQYF

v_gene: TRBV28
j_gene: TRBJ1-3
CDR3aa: CASSDPKTGGITGNTIYF

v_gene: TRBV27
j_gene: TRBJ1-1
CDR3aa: CASSFESTGAGAFF

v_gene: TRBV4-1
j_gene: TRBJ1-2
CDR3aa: CASSHRTGTNYGYTF

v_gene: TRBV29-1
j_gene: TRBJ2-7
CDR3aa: CSANLHTGRYEQYF

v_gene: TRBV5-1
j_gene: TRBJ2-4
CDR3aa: CASSLVWQGVIAKNIQYF

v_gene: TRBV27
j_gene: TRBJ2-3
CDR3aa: CASYLGPTDTQYF

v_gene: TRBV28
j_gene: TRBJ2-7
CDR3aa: CASSYGGTAYEQYF

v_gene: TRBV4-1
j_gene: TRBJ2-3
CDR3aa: CASSQEGGRARTDTQYF

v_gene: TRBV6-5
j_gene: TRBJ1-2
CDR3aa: CASRPLTGIQGYTF

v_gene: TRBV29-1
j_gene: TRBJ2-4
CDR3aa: CSVSTGDKNIQYF

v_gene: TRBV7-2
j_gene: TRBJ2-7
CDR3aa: CASSLVSGPAYEQYF

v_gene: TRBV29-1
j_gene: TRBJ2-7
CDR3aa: CSVEELWGVPTGEQYF

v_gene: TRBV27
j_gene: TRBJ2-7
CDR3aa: CASTNRLASSYEQYF

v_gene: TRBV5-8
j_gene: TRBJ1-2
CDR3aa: CASSLGVGGYTQHGYTF

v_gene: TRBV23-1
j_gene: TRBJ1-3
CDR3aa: CASSHSPTVTGNTIYF

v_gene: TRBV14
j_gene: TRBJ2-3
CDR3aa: CASSQDEATDTQYF

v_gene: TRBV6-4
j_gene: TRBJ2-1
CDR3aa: CASSARSGTIYNEQFF

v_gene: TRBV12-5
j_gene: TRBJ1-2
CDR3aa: CASAQGPRSYTF

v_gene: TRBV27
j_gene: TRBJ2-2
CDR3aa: CASSLRGSTGELFF

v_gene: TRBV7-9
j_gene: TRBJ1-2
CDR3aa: CASSLGGGNGYTF

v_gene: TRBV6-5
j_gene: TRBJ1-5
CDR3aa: CASSLSGPGQPQHF

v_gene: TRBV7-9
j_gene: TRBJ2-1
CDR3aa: CASSPREGGRNEQFF

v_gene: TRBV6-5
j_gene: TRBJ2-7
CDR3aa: CASSYSSPRGSYEQYF

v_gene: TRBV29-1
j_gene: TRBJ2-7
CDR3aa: CSVVPGGRYEQYF

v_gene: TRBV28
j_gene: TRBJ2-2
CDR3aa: CASSLYGISGNTGELFF

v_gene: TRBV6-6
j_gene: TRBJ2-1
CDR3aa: CASSYSYPQAQNEQFF

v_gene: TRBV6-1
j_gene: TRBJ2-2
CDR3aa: CASPRNTGELFF

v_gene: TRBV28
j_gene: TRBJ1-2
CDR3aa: CASGDYGYTF

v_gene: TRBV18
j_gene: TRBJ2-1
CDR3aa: CASSPPGEESGRKFF

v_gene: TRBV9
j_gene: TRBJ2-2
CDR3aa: CASSVGGARTGELFF

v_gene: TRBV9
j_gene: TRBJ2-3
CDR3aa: CASSVSGGQGSDTQYF

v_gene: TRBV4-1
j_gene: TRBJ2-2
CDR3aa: CASSQPVTPGELFF

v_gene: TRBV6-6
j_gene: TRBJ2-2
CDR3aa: CASSYAGGPGELFF

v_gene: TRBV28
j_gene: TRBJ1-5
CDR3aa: CASSPTGNQPQHF